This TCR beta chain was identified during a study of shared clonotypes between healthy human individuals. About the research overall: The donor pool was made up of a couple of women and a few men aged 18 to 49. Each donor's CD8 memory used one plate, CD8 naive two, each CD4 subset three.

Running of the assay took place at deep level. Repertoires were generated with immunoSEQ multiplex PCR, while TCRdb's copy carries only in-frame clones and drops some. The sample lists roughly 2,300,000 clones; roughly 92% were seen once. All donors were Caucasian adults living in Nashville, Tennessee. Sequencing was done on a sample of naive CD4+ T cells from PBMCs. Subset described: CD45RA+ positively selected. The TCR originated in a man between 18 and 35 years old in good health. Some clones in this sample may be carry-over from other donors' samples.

CDR3 DNA sequence: TGCGCCAGCAGCTTGGTGGCGGCGGGCACAGATACGCAGTATTTT. Translated: CASSLVAAGTDTQYF. This sequence joins TRBV5-1 and TRBJ2-3, with D unclear. This CDR3 has 15 amino acids. The germline gives CDR1 SGHRS, CDR2 YFSETQ. V lost 0 bases and J 1 base, leaving 9 bases between the germline ends.